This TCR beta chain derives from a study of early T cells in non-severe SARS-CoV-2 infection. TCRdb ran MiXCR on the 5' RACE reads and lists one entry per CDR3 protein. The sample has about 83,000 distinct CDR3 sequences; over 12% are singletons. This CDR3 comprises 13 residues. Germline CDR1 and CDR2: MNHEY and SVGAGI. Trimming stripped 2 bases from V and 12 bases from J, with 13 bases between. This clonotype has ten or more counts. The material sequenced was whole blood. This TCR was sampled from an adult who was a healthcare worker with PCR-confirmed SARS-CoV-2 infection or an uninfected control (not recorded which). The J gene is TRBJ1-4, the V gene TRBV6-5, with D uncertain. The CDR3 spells CASSYASGLELFF. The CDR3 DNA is TGTGCCAGCAGTTACGCGAGTGGGCTGGAACTGTTTTTT.